The 15 T cell receptor beta chains below all came from one sample that was sequenced in a study of T cell responses to AZD1222 COVID-19 vaccine. The method was immunoSEQ multiplex PCR; TCRdb's version includes in-frame clones alone and lacks a portion of them. The sample holds about 100,000 clones, 87% seen once. This sample comprised peripheral blood, obtained on day 0 of AZD1222 vaccination. The origin of the receptors is an adult in good health.

The chain uses TRBV6-5 and TRBJ1-2; D gene unclear. V dropped 2 bases and J dropped 6 bases, with 13 bases sitting between them. CDR1 and CDR2 from the germline V gene are MNHEY and SVGAGI. The CDR3 length is 14 residues. CDR3 in DNA: TGTGCCAGCAGTTACCCGACGGCTGGCAATGGCTACACCTTC. It codes for CASSYPTAGNGYTF.

CDR3: CASSQVMGNYGYTF. As DNA, the CDR3 is TGCGCCAGCAGCCAAGTTATGGGAAACTATGGCTACACCTTC. The chain employs TRBV4-1 and TRBJ1-2; D gene unclear. The germline V gene encodes CDR1 MGHRA and CDR2 YSYEKL. The CDR3 loop spans 14 amino acids. V gave up 1 base and J gave up 2 bases, with 8 bases separating them.

CDR3: CASSDSRGGYNEQFF. For the CDR3, the DNA is TGTGCCAGCAGTGACTCGCGGGGGGGCTACAATGAGCAGTTCTTC. The chain uses TRBV6-4 and TRBJ2-1, with TRBD2 identical over 9 bases. CDR1 is MRHNA and CDR2 is SNTAGT in the germline V gene. The CDR3 contains 15 residues. With 0 bases clipped from V and 3 bases from J, the junction kept 0 bases outside the gene matches.

The chain couples TRBV6-6 to TRBJ1-1; D not certain. The germline gives CDR1 MNHNY, CDR2 SVGAGI (reference sequence). The CDR3 has 12 amino acids. V dropped 10 bases and J dropped 1 base, with 10 bases sitting between them. The CDR3 loop is CATAGPNTEAFF. The CDR3 DNA is TGTGCCACCGCCGGGCCGAACACTGAAGCTTTCTTT.

This clone has a handful of counts. The CDR3 spells CASSQLGTSGNEQFF. CDR3 nucleotide sequence: TGTGCCAGCAGCCAACTTGGGACTAGCGGCAATGAGCAGTTCTTC. The chain employs TRBV14 and TRBJ2-1; 11 bases align to TRBD2. This CDR3 contains 15 residues. The junction had 3 bases not matched to a gene; V was cut back by 2 bases and J by 6 bases. Germline V lookup: CDR1 SGHDN, CDR2 FVKESK. Supplemented by reference TRBV14 and TRBJ2-1, the full variable domain reads EAGVTQFPSHSVIEKGQTVTLRCDPISGHDNLYWYRRVMGKEIKFLLHFVKESKQDESGMPNNRFLAERTGGTYSTLKVQPAELEDSGVYFCASSQLGTSGNEQFFGPGTRLTVL.

This chain joins TRBV3-1 (or the pseudogene TRBV3-2) and TRBJ1-1, with D uncertain. CDR1 is LGHDT, CDR2 YNNKEL, per germline (reference sequence). CDR3 size: 12 residues. The germline V and J ends were trimmed by 1 base and 8 bases, with 8 bases remaining between them. CDR3 bases: TGTGCCAGCAGCCAAGGGTGGAGGGAAGCTTTCTTT. Translated, it gives CASSQGWREAFF.

This rearrangement joins TRBV2 to TRBJ1-2, with 9 bases that match TRBD1. The junction had 9 bases not matched to a gene; V was cut back by 8 bases and J by 8 bases. CDR3 size: 13 residues. Germline CDR1 and CDR2: SNHLY and FYNNEI. CDR3 protein: CASRDRAKEGYTF. CDR3 nucleotide sequence: TGTGCCAGCCGGGACAGGGCCAAAGAAGGCTACACCTTC.

As regards this clone: Other nucleotide sequences from this sample produce the same CDR3. The chain couples TRBV18 to TRBJ1-3; D remains ambiguous. V lost 2 bases and J 4 bases, leaving 3 bases between the germline ends. Per germline, CDR1 KGHSH and CDR2 LQKENI. CDR3 size: 12 residues. The CDR3 region has the DNA TGTGCCAGCTCACCAGAGGGAAACACCATATATTTT. Translated, it gives CASSPEGNTIYF.

The rearrangement joins TRBV21-1 to TRBJ2-1; TRBD2, the table's D call, was not compared with the DNA. TRBV21-1 is flagged as a pseudogene. The CDR3 has 17 residues. CDR3 protein: CASSKAGREAVYNEQFF. The CDR3 coding sequence is TGTGCCAGCAGCAAAGCAGGGCGGGAGGCCGTATACAATGAGCAGTTCTTC.

V and J are TRBV7-7 and TRBJ2-1, with 8 positions matching TRBD2. This CDR3 has 15 amino acids. V was clipped by 2 bases and J by 7 bases; unmatched bases: 7. Germline values: CDR1 SSHAT, CDR2 FNYEAQ (reference sequence). The CDR3 region has the DNA TGTGCCAGCAGCTTAAGGGCGGGGGGAAGTAATGAGCAGTTCTTC. It encodes CASSLRAGGSNEQFF.

The chain joins TRBV30 to TRBJ1-1, with D tentatively TRBD1 (5 bases). Germline V gene data show CDR1 as GTSNPN and CDR2 as SVGIG (reference sequence). This CDR3 spans 12 amino acids. V gave up 4 bases and J gave up 1 base, with 7 bases separating them. CDR3 protein: CAWKGENTEAFF. In DNA, the CDR3 is TGTGCCTGGAAAGGGGAGAACACTGAAGCTTTCTTT. Together with reference TRBV30 and TRBJ1-1, the CDR3 gives the full variable domain: SQTIHQWPATLVQPVGSPLSLECTVEGTSNPNLYWYRQAAGRGLQLLFYSVGIGQISSEVPQNLSASRPQDRQFILSSKKLLLSDSGFYLCAWKGENTEAFFGQGTRLTVV.

The J gene is TRBJ2-2, the V gene TRBV7-8; D is ambiguous. V lost 2 bases and J lost 7, with 14 bases in between. The CDR3 loop spans 15 amino acids. Germline V lookup: CDR1 SGHVS, CDR2 FQNEAQ. The CDR3 nucleotides read TGTGCCAGCAGCTTATTGGAAGGGATGATCGGGGAGCTGTTTTTT. Translated: CASSLLEGMIGELFF.

This clone came up once. The gene calls are TRBV5-6 and TRBJ1-5; TRBD1 might be the D (5 bases). CDR1 is SGHDT, CDR2 YYEEEE, per germline. The length of the CDR3 is 16 residues. V lost 4 bases to trimming and J lost 4 bases, with 18 bases between them. The DNA of the CDR3 is TGTGCCAGCAGCAGCTTGGGGGGAGGACGGAATCAGCCCCAGCATTTT. As protein: CASSSLGGGRNQPQHF.

There are a few counts of this clone. The rearrangement joins TRBV7-9 to TRBJ2-7; possibly TRBD2 for D (5 bases). The CDR3 length is 14 residues. Trimming took off 4 bases at V and 2 bases at J, with 12 bases between the two ends. In germline, CDR1 is SEHNR, CDR2 FQNEAQ (reference sequence). The chain's CDR3 is CASSSAPTTYEQYF. CDR3 bases: TGTGCCAGCAGCTCGGCACCGACTACCTACGAGCAGTACTTC.

This rearrangement joins TRBV20-1 to TRBJ2-7; D is unclear. Germline-derived CDR1 and CDR2 are DFQATT and SNEGSKA (reference sequence). This CDR3 has 11 residues. The ends were cut back, 5 bases at V and 3 bases at J, with 8 bases in the middle. The CDR3 reads CSARIDYEQYF. DNA of the CDR3: TGCAGTGCTCGCATAGACTACGAGCAGTACTTC.